This TCR beta chain stems from a study of T cell responses to AZD1222 COVID-19 vaccine. Study findings and constraints: Baseline seropositivity characterized only 5 or 6 AZD1222 recipients. At 160-218 and 743-854, vaccine-associated CD4 TCRs were dominant, and they spanned spike.

Sequencing used immunoSEQ multiplex PCR; TCRdb keeps in-frame clones, though not all of them. Of around 97,000 clones in the sample, 90% were seen once. Trimming at V came to 0 bases and at J to 0 bases, leaving 9 bases not matched to a gene. This CDR3 has 18 residues. Germline CDR1 is MNHNS and CDR2 is SASEGT. To note about this clone: What it recognizes is unknown.

This receptor was identified in an adult in good health. This sample comprised peripheral blood, obtained on day 0 of AZD1222 vaccination. V is TRBV6-1 and J is TRBJ2-7; 9 bases are shared with TRBD1. CDR3 in amino acids: CASSEAPPGTGSSYEQYF. The CDR3 nucleotides are TGTGCCAGCAGTGAAGCACCACCTGGGACAGGGAGCTCCTACGAGCAGTACTTC.